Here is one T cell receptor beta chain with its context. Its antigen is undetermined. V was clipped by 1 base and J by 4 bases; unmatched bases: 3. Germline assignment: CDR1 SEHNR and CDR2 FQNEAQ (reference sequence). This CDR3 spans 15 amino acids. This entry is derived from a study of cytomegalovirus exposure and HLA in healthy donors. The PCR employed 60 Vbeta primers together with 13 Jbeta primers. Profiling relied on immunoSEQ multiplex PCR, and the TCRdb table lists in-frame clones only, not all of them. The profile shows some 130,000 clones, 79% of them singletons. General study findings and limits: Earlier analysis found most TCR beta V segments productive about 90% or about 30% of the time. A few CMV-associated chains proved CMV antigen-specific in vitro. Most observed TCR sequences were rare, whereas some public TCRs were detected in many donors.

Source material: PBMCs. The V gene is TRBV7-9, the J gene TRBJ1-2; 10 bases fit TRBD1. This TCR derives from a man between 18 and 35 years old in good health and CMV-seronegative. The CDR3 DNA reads TGTGCCAGCAGCTTAGGACAGGGGGCCGCCTATGGCTACACCTTC. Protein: CASSLGQGAAYGYTF.